This is a list of T cell receptor beta chains from one sample in a study of T-cell reconstitution after alpha-beta-depleted transplantation in children. TCRdb re-analysed the PCR reads in MiXCR, keeping a single row per CDR3 protein. Counted here are about 540,000 distinct CDR3 sequences, around 16% occurring once; the ten biggest clones make up 2.5% to 4%. Material: PBMCs from the stem cell graft donor, obtained from the stem cell graft. All receptors derive from a human donor who donated a stem cell graft to a child with acute lymphoblastic leukemia. The CDR3 runs from the conserved cysteine through the conserved F or W. Each record gives: clone size, D gene, J gene, V gene, CDR3 protein, CDR3 DNA. A D gene is named only where the DNA matches it firmly. The size field is filled for only some rows; it gives once, few, many or a size class.

few	NA	TRBJ1-2	TRBV25-1	CASSEEGHSGGYTF	TGTGCCAGCAGTGAAGAGGGACATAGCGGCGGCTACACCTTC
many	NA	TRBJ1-1	TRBV12-3/TRBV12-4	CASSPQGLNTEAFF	TGTGCCAGCAGTCCGCAGGGGCTGAACACTGAAGCTTTCTTT
few	TRBD1	TRBJ2-4	TRBV4-1	CASSQVGTGKNIQYF	TGCGCCAGCAGCCAAGTCGGGACAGGGAAAAACATTCAGTACTTC
NA	NA	TRBJ2-2	TRBV2	CASSELGSTGELFF	TGTGCCAGCAGTGAACTGGGGAGCACCGGGGAGCTGTTTTTT
NA	NA	TRBJ1-1	TRBV6-5	CASSYGQGPESGGSFF	TGTGCCAGCAGTTACGGGCAGGGGCCAGAAAGTGGGGGATCTTTCTTT
NA	NA	TRBJ2-1	TRBV11-2	CASSLVRASYNEQFF	TGTGCCAGCAGCTTAGTCCGGGCCTCCTACAATGAGCAGTTCTTC
few	NA	TRBJ2-7	TRBV20-1	CSAPRVGEQYF	TGCAGTGCCCCCAGGGTGGGTGAGCAGTACTTC
NA	NA	TRBJ2-7	TRBV9	CASSVDWGADNEQYF	TGTGCCAGCAGCGTAGATTGGGGGGCGGACAACGAGCAGTACTTC
few	NA	TRBJ2-3	TRBV25-1	CASSEFRSTDTQYF	TGTGCCAGCAGTGAATTCCGCAGCACAGATACGCAGTATTTT
NA	NA	TRBJ2-1	TRBV6-1	CASSSSRRNEQFF	TGTGCCAGCAGCTCCAGTCGGCGCAATGAGCAGTTCTTC
few	NA	TRBJ2-4	TRBV12-3/TRBV12-4	CASSLSSGNIQYF	TGTGCCAGCAGTTTATCGAGCGGAAACATTCAGTACTTC
once	NA	TRBJ2-5	TRBV7-8	CASSLWGVQSETQYF	TGTGCCAGCAGCTTATGGGGTGTTCAATCGGAGACCCAGTACTTC
many	NA	TRBJ2-7	TRBV7-2	CASSLGGDGYEQYF	TGTGCCAGCAGCTTAGGGGGCGATGGCTACGAGCAGTACTTC
few	TRBD2	TRBJ2-3	TRBV5-1	CASSFEGSSGSTYTQYF	TGCGCCAGCAGCTTCGAGGGGTCTAGCGGGAGTACTTATACGCAGTATTTT
few	NA	TRBJ2-3	TRBV4-1	CASSHLDTQYF	TGCGCCAGCAGCCATCTGGATACGCAGTATTTT
few	NA	TRBJ2-7	TRBV28	CASRIDREAYEQYF	TGTGCCAGCAGAATTGACAGGGAGGCCTACGAGCAGTACTTC
few	TRBD2	TRBJ2-1	TRBV7-8	CASSSTSGRYNEQFF	TGTGCCAGCAGCTCCACTAGCGGGAGATACAATGAGCAGTTCTTC
NA	TRBD1	TRBJ2-6	TRBV11-1	CASSLADRALTLGANVLTF	TGTGCCAGCAGCTTAGCAGACAGGGCTTTAACTCTGGGGGCCAACGTCCTGACTTTC
NA	NA	TRBJ1-2	TRBV20-1	CSPSGGGADYGYTF	TGCAGTCCGTCAGGTGGGGGCGCGGACTATGGCTACACCTTC
NA	NA	TRBJ2-2	TRBV20-1	CSARVRTGELFF	TGCAGTGCTAGAGTAAGGACCGGGGAGCTGTTTTTT
few	TRBD1	TRBJ1-1	TRBV5-1	CASSQGTGYTEAFF	TGCGCCAGCAGCCAAGGGACAGGGTACACTGAAGCTTTCTTT
once	NA	TRBJ1-5	TRBV12-3/TRBV12-4	CASLIGGNQPQHF	TGTGCCAGCCTTATAGGGGGCAATCAGCCCCAGCATTTT
NA	TRBD1	TRBJ1-2	TRBV15	CATSPQDRVGYGYTF	TGTGCCACCAGCCCCCAGGACAGGGTGGGGTATGGCTACACCTTC
few	NA	TRBJ2-7	TRBV9	CASSGEGYEQYF	TGTGCCAGCAGCGGAGAAGGTTACGAGCAGTACTTC
NA	NA	TRBJ2-1	TRBV4-1	CASSQPTSRNGYEQFF	TGCGCCAGCAGCCAACCAACGTCGCGGAATGGGTATGAGCAGTTCTTC
few	NA	TRBJ2-1	TRBV4-1	CASSQENEQFF	TGCGCCAGCAGCCAAGAGAATGAGCAGTTCTTC
NA	TRBD2	TRBJ2-5	TRBV6-1	CASSGGGDIGTQYF	TGTGCCAGCAGCGGGGGGGGCGACATCGGGACCCAGTACTTC
NA	NA	TRBJ2-2	TRBV12-3/TRBV12-4	CASSRLTGRGTGELFF	TGTGCCAGCAGTCGTTTGACAGGGCGGGGCACCGGGGAGCTGTTTTTT
NA	NA	TRBJ1-3	TRBV5-1	CASSLAGGGAGNTIYF	TGCGCCAGCAGCTTGGCCGGCGGGGGAGCAGGAAACACCATATATTTT
NA	NA	TRBJ1-6	TRBV4-1	CASSQDRSGSYNSPLHF	TGCGCCAGCAGCCAAGATCGTTCGGGGTCCTATAATTCACCCCTCCACTTT
few	NA	TRBJ2-7	TRBV5-5	CASKPGPGYEQYF	TGTGCCAGCAAGCCGGGACCGGGATACGAGCAGTACTTC
few	NA	TRBJ1-4	TRBV18	CASSLVEVATNEKLFF	TGTGCCAGCTCACTCGTGGAGGTGGCAACTAATGAAAAACTGTTTTTT
once	NA	TRBJ1-5	TRBV30	CAWSEGGRFQPQHF	TGTGCCTGGAGTGAAGGGGGGCGCTTTCAGCCCCAGCATTTT
NA	NA	TRBJ1-1	TRBV18	CASSPSDQNTEAFF	TGTGCCAGCTCACCCTCCGACCAGAACACTGAAGCTTTCTTT
many	TRBD1	TRBJ2-2	TRBV29-1	CSAQWTGANTGELFF	TGCAGCGCCCAGTGGACAGGCGCAAACACCGGGGAGCTGTTTTTT
few	NA	TRBJ2-1	TRBV13	CASSHILDVEQFF	TGTGCCAGCAGCCATATCCTAGACGTTGAGCAGTTCTTC
NA	NA	TRBJ2-1	TRBV5-1	CASSSLISYNEQFF	TGCGCCAGCAGCAGCCTAATCTCCTACAATGAGCAGTTCTTC
few	NA	TRBJ2-4	TRBV20-1	CSASPGNIQYF	TGCAGTGCTAGTCCAGGAAACATTCAGTACTTC
NA	TRBD1	TRBJ2-7	TRBV6-2/TRBV6-3	CASSPRGQGSYEQYF	TGTGCCAGCAGTCCCAGGGGACAGGGATCCTACGAGCAGTACTTC
few	NA	TRBJ2-5	TRBV3-1	CASSQVRTTQYF	TGTGCCAGCAGCCAAGTAAGGACGACCCAGTACTTC
NA	TRBD1	TRBJ1-2	TRBV5-4	CASSGQGHYGYTF	TGTGCCAGCAGCGGACAGGGACACTATGGCTACACCTTC
NA	TRBD2	TRBJ2-1	TRBV10-1	CASSSGSGRGQFF	TGCGCCAGCAGTTCCGGGAGCGGGAGAGGGCAGTTCTTC
NA	NA	TRBJ2-2	TRBV15	CATSRDRAGELFF	TGTGCCACCAGCAGAGATAGGGCCGGGGAGCTGTTTTTT
few	NA	TRBJ2-5	TRBV6-4	CASSLHPSGGKETQYF	TGTGCCAGCAGTCTTCACCCCTCCGGGGGAAAAGAGACCCAGTACTTC
NA	TRBD1	TRBJ1-2	TRBV6-5	CASSYGRGYHYGYTF	TGTGCCAGCAGTTACGGCAGGGGGTACCACTATGGCTACACCTTC
NA	TRBD1	TRBJ2-7	TRBV6-1	CASSARDRGGFYEQYF	TGTGCCAGCAGTGCCCGGGACAGGGGTGGGTTCTACGAGCAGTACTTC